What follows are 21 T cell receptor beta chains derived from one specimen sequenced in a study of blood T cells in healthy people across ages. A J-beta primer mix and a sample-barcoded 5' primer were used in a second PCR of roughly 6 to 11 cycles. Each CDR3 protein gets one entry after TCRdb re-called the 5' RACE reads with MiXCR. The table has some 1.5 million distinct CDR3 sequences, about 42% seen once. Sequenced material: blood. The receptors stem from a woman aged 18-29 years in good health.

The rearrangement uses TRBV5-1 and TRBJ2-3; 7 bases fit TRBD1. The germline CDR1 and CDR2 sequences are SGHRS and YFSETQ. This CDR3 has 15 residues. V gave up 1 base and J gave up 3 bases; unmatched junction bases: 5. In nucleotides, the CDR3 is TGCGCCAGCAGCTTGCAGGGACAGCCAACAGATACGCAGTATTTT. It specifies CASSLQGQPTDTQYF.

With regard to this clonotype: Germline is not matched at one junction end, which may reflect a read error. The chain joins TRBV10-3 to TRBJ1-2; 8 bases are a match to TRBD1. The CDR3 has 19 residues. The V gene's germline CDR1 is ENHRY and CDR2 SYGVKD. The CDR3: CAITRVPGTGRGANYGYSF. CDR3 nucleotide sequence: TGTGCCATCACACGAGTCCCCGGGACAGGACGTGGAGCTAACTATGGCTACAGCTTC.

V usage is TRBV6-6 and J usage is TRBJ1-2; 10 bases line up with TRBD1. CDR1 is MNHNY, CDR2 SVGAGI, per germline (reference sequence). Trimming at V came to 2 bases and at J to 10 bases, leaving 10 bases not matched to a gene. CDR3 size: 15 residues. This CDR3 is CASSYRSGTGVPYTF. CDR3 nucleotides: TGTGCCAGCAGTTACCGGAGCGGGACAGGGGTCCCCTACACCTTC.

This clonotype was recorded a few times. Given a much more abundant clone one base away, this may be a read error. The chain couples TRBV7-3 to TRBJ2-1, with D perhaps TRBD1 (6 bases). V was trimmed by 5 bases and J by 2 bases, leaving 10 bases between them. In germline, CDR1 is SGHTA, CDR2 FQGTGA. The CDR3 is 14 residues long. CDR3 loop: CASSVGQPYNEQFF. The CDR3 DNA follows: TGTGCCAGCAGCGTAGGACAGCCCTACAATGAGCAGTTCTTC.

The chain's CDR3 is CSVPSREKTDTQYF. The CDR3 coding sequence is TGCAGCGTGCCATCTAGGGAGAAGACAGATACGCAGTATTTT. The chain carries TRBV29-1 and TRBJ2-3; weak D call: TRBD2 (5 bases). This CDR3 spans 14 amino acids. Germline CDR1 reads SQVTM; CDR2 reads ANQGSEA. Trimming took off 6 bases at V and 3 bases at J, with 16 bases between the two ends.

The chain employs TRBV30 and TRBJ2-7, with 8 bases identical to TRBD2. In germline, CDR1 is GTSNPN, CDR2 SVGIG (reference sequence). Trimming removed 3 bases from V and 9 bases from J; junction bases left unmatched: 10. The CDR3 has 13 residues. The CDR3 DNA sequence: TGTGCCTGGAGCGGGGGGGATACTAGTCGGCAGTACTTC. As protein: CAWSGGDTSRQYF.

This clonotype was detected ten times or more. This may stem from a read error, because a much larger clone lies one nucleotide away. This chain connects TRBV11-2 to TRBJ2-1, with 9 bases matching TRBD2. V dropped 0 bases and J dropped 6; count of bases not matched to a gene: 3. Germline-derived CDR1 and CDR2 are SGHAT and FQNNGV. There are 15 residues in the CDR3. This CDR3 is CASSLDVAGVNEQFF. As DNA, the CDR3 is TGTGCCAGCAGCTTAGATGTAGCGGGAGTCAATGAGCAGTTCTTC.

The J gene is TRBJ2-7, the V gene TRBV20-1, with D perhaps assigned TRBD1 or TRBD2 (5 bases each). Per the germline V gene, CDR1 is DFQATT and CDR2 is SNEGSKA (reference sequence). The CDR3 is 12 amino acids. The V end lost 5 bases, the J end lost 10 bases, and 18 bases lay between the germline ends. The CDR3 sequence: CSAGTVGDVQYF. The CDR3 coding sequence is TGCAGTGCTGGGACCGTGGGAGACGTTCAGTACTTC.

This chain connects TRBV27 to TRBJ1-2, with 9 positions matching TRBD1. The V segment lost 3 bases and the J segment 5 bases; nucleotides outside the gene matches: 7. The germline CDR1 and CDR2 sequences are MNHEY and SMNVEV (reference sequence). The CDR3 length is 15 residues. The CDR3 nucleotides read TGTGCCAGCAGTTTGACAGGGGGAGACCAGTATGGCTACACCTTC. Its translation: CASSLTGGDQYGYTF.

The gene calls are TRBV5-1 and TRBJ1-2; D not certain. Trimming cost V 0 bases and J 6 bases, with 18 bases left between them. CDR1 is SGHRS and CDR2 is YFSETQ in the germline V gene. This CDR3 is built from 16 residues. The CDR3 is CASSLAGGQLSDGYTF. As DNA, the CDR3 is TGCGCCAGCAGCTTGGCCGGCGGTCAATTAAGCGATGGCTACACCTTC. The entire variable domain, with the rest obtained from reference TRBV5-1 and TRBJ1-2, is as follows: KAGVTQTPRYLIKTRGQQVTLSCSPISGHRSVSWYQQTPGQGLQFLFEYFSETQRNKGNFPGRFSGRQFSNSRSEMNVSTLELGDSALYLCASSLAGGQLSDGYTFGSGTRLTVV.

V and J are TRBV20-1 and TRBJ2-1, with D possibly matching TRBD1 (5 bases). This CDR3 is 15 amino acids long. V was clipped by 0 bases and J by 5 bases, with 14 bases between them. Germline lookup yields CDR1 DFQATT and CDR2 SNEGSKA (reference sequence). The CDR3 DNA sequence: TGCAGTGCTAGAGATCCGGCAGGGTCCCACAATGAGCAGTTCTTC. This encodes CSARDPAGSHNEQFF.

This rearrangement joins TRBV29-1 to TRBJ2-3, with D perhaps matching TRBD2 (6 bases). The CDR3 totals 15 residues. The germline V gene has CDR1 SQVTM and CDR2 ANQGSEA. Deletions cut 6 bases from V and 4 bases from J, with 20 bases between. The CDR3 here is CSVLGDSSSADTQYF. The DNA of the CDR3 is TGCAGCGTCCTAGGGGACTCCTCTAGCGCAGATACGCAGTATTTT.

The V call is TRBV12-3 or TRBV12-4, the J call TRBJ1-5; TRBD1 is a possible D gene (5 bases). The germline V and J ends were trimmed by 6 bases and 2 bases, with 11 bases remaining between them. The CDR3 loop spans 14 amino acids. The CDR3 is CASSLQAGNQPQHF. The CDR3 DNA reads TGTGCCAGCAGCTTACAGGCGGGCAATCAGCCCCAGCATTTT.

J is TRBJ2-1 and V is TRBV7-2; D not resolved. The CDR3 covers 17 residues. Germline CDR1 SGHTA, CDR2 FQGNSA. The germline V and J ends were trimmed by 2 bases and 0 bases, with 14 bases remaining between them. The CDR3 loop is CTSSLIMAISSYNEQFF. The CDR3, as DNA: TGTACCAGCAGCTTAATAATGGCCATCAGCTCCTACAATGAGCAGTTCTTC.

This sequence joins TRBV20-1 and TRBJ2-1; TRBD2 aligns across 11 bases. The ends lost 2 bases at V and 6 bases at J; junction bases unmatched: 9. The length of the CDR3 is 16 residues. In germline, CDR1 is DFQATT, CDR2 SNEGSKA (reference sequence). CDR3 residues: CSARSLAGGPFNEQFF. The CDR3 bases are TGCAGTGCTAGATCCTTAGCGGGAGGGCCGTTCAATGAGCAGTTCTTC.

This clonotype was recorded many times. The CDR3 here is CASRPTTGSSPLHF. CDR3 bases: TGTGCCAGCAGACCTACGACAGGAAGTTCACCCCTCCACTTT. The chain is built from TRBV12-3 or TRBV12-4 and TRBJ1-6, with TRBD1 as a possible D gene (6 bases). The CDR3 length is 14 residues. Trimming stripped 6 bases from V and 9 bases from J, with 15 bases between.

For this clonotype: Germline and junction disagree at one end, which may indicate a read error. This chain connects TRBV11-2 to TRBJ2-7, with D unclear. The DNA end favors TRBJ2-5, so the J call may be wrong. The germline CDR1 and CDR2 sequences are SGHAT and FQNNGV. The CDR3 loop spans 12 amino acids. CDR3 in DNA: TGTACCAGCAGCTTCTCTGGAGAGACCCAGTACTTC. Protein: CTSSFSGETQYF.

The chain couples TRBV29-1 to TRBJ1-1, with D unclear. The CDR3 covers 14 residues. Trimming removed 6 bases from V and 1 base from J, with 15 bases in between. Per the germline V gene, CDR1 is SQVTM and CDR2 is ANQGSEA. The CDR3 reads CSVSQGHTNTEAFF. CDR3 coding DNA: TGCAGCGTGTCCCAAGGGCACACGAACACTGAAGCTTTCTTT.

The chain is built from TRBV7-2 and TRBJ2-2; D may match TRBD1 or TRBD2 (6 bases each). The CDR3 loop spans 14 amino acids. Per the germline V gene, CDR1 is SGHTA and CDR2 is FQGNSA. V was trimmed by 8 bases and J by 4 bases, leaving 14 bases between them. CDR3 bases: TGTGCCAGCTCAAGGGGGGCAGGCACCGGGGAGCTGTTTTTT. Amino acid sequence: CASSRGAGTGELFF.

This clonotype was observed many times. The chain combines TRBV7-2 with TRBJ2-3, with TRBD2 matching over 9 bases. The junction had 4 bases not matched to a gene; V was cut back by 5 bases and J by 7 bases. Per the germline V gene, CDR1 is SGHTA and CDR2 is FQGNSA. This CDR3 comprises 13 residues. The CDR3 loop reads CASSQTSGYTQYF. As DNA, the CDR3 is TGTGCCAGCAGCCAGACTAGCGGATATACGCAGTATTTT.

This clonotype appeared once. V and J are TRBV7-2 and TRBJ2-7; 7 positions agree with TRBD1. The germline V gene encodes CDR1 SGHTA and CDR2 FQGNSA. With V trimmed by 4 bases and J by 3 bases, 9 bases remained unmatched. The CDR3 loop spans 15 amino acids. The CDR3 DNA is TGTGCCAGCAGCTCGGCCGGGACAGTCCTCTACGAGCAGTACTTC. It encodes CASSSAGTVLYEQYF.